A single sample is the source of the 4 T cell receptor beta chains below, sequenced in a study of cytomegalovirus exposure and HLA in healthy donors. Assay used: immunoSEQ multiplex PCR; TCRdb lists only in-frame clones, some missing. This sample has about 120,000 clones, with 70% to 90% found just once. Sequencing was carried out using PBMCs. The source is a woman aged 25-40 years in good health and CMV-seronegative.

The CDR3 region is CASSERHRVNYEQYF. CDR3 nucleotide sequence: TGCGCCAGCAGTGAGAGGCACAGGGTTAACTACGAGCAGTACTTC. The chain couples TRBV10-1 to TRBJ2-7; the D gene is possibly TRBD1 (6 bases). The CDR3 length is 15 residues. V was clipped by 2 bases and J by 3 bases, with 14 bases between them. Germline V CDR1 and CDR2: WNHNN, SYGVQD (reference sequence).

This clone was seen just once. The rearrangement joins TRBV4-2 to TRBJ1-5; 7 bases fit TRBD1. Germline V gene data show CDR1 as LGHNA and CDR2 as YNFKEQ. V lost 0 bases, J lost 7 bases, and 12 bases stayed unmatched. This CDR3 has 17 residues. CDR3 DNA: TGTGCCAGCAGCCAAGATGTTCAGGGGGGAGGAGGACAGCCCCAGCATTTT. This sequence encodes CASSQDVQGGGGQPQHF.

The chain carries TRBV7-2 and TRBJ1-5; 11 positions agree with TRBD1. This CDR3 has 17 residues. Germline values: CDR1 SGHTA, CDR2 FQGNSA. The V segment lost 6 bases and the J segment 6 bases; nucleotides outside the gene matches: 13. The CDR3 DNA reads TGTGCCAGCAGTAGAGGACAGGGGGCGGGTTGGAGTCAGCCCCAGCATTTT. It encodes CASSRGQGAGWSQPQHF.

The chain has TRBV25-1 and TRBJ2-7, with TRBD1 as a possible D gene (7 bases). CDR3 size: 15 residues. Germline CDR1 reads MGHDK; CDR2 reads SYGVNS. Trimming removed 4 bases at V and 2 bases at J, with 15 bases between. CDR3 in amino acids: CASSARQGGTYEQYF. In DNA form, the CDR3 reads TGTGCCAGCAGTGCCCGGCAGGGGGGAACCTACGAGCAGTACTTC.